The 11 T cell receptor beta chains below come from one sample, sequenced in a study of post-analysis software for immune sequencing data. General study results and limits: The study found TRBV5-6, TRBV5-1 and TRBV20-1 among roughly 5 TRBV segments more frequent in patients than controls.

cDNA libraries of TCR beta carried unique molecular identifiers. TCRdb ran MiXCR on the PCR reads and lists one entry per CDR3 protein. In the table there are approximately 180,000 distinct CDR3 sequences, 25% to 35% of which are singletons. Their antigens remain unidentified. Sequenced material: blood. Receptors were obtained from a girl under 18 with multiple sclerosis.

V is TRBV7-2 and J is TRBJ2-7; 7 bases line up with TRBD2. Germline CDR1 reads SGHTA; CDR2 reads FQGNSA. The CDR3 consists of 14 residues. The J segment lost 2 bases and the V segment lost 4 bases, leaving 5 bases of the junction unmatched. The CDR3, as DNA: TGTGCCAGCAGCTACAAGCGGGGCCCCTACGAGCAGTACTTC. Translated, it gives CASSYKRGPYEQYF.

This clonotype was recorded many times. This chain links TRBV5-6 with TRBJ2-3; D may be TRBD1 (6 bases). The CDR3 covers 12 residues. V was clipped by 2 bases and J by 7 bases, with 8 bases between them. Germline CDR1 reads SGHDT; CDR2 reads YYEEEE. CDR3 residues: CASSLGGNTQYF. DNA of the CDR3: TGTGCCAGCAGCTTAGGGGGTAATACGCAGTATTTT.

The V call is TRBV5-1, the J call TRBJ2-2; D tentatively reads TRBD1 or TRBD2 (5 bases each). Trimming removed 7 bases from V and 8 bases from J, with 9 bases in between. The CDR3 covers 11 residues. Germline V gene data show CDR1 as SGHRS and CDR2 as YFSETQ. The CDR3 DNA sequence: TGCGCCAGCCGGGGCGAGGGGGAGCTGTTTTTT. It specifies CASRGEGELFF. Using reference TRBV5-1 and TRBJ2-2 for the parts outside the CDR3, the full variable domain is KAGVTQTPRYLIKTRGQQVTLSCSPISGHRSVSWYQQTPGQGLQFLFEYFSETQRNKGNFPGRFSGRQFSNSRSEMNVSTLELGDSALYLCASRGEGELFFGEGSRLTVL.

This clonotype was recorded once. The chain is built from TRBV11-2 and TRBJ1-2; D gene unclear. The V end lost 0 bases, the J end lost 7 bases, and 18 bases lay between the germline ends. This CDR3 has 16 residues. Per the germline V gene, CDR1 is SGHAT and CDR2 is FQNNGV. The CDR3 DNA is TGTGCCAGCAGCTTAGAGCGCGGGGAATTCTATGGTGGCTACACCTTC. This gives the protein CASSLERGEFYGGYTF.

This clonotype was counted ten times or more. V gene TRBV10-3 combines with J gene TRBJ2-3; TRBD1 aligns across 7 bases. With 4 bases clipped from V and 6 bases from J, the junction kept 10 bases outside the gene matches. The CDR3 length is 15 residues. CDR1 and CDR2 (germline): ENHRY, SYGVKD. The CDR3 here is CAISVDRDRWDTQYF. As DNA, the CDR3 is TGTGCCATCAGTGTTGACCGGGACAGATGGGATACGCAGTATTTT.

This clonotype was found many times. CDR3 sequence: CASSSVGGLAEETQYF. DNA of the CDR3: TGTGCCAGCAGCTCGGTTGGGGGACTAGCGGAAGAGACCCAGTACTTC. The V gene is TRBV5-4, the J gene TRBJ2-5, with 11 bases matching TRBD2. After removal of 3 bases from V and 3 bases from J, the junction contained 7 bases not matched to a gene. Germline-derived CDR1 and CDR2 are SGHNT and YYREEE (reference sequence). The CDR3 sequence is 16 residues long.

The table lists this clonotype with a few counts. This chain links TRBV27 with TRBJ2-1, with TRBD2 identical over 10 bases. V was pared by 5 bases and J by 7 bases, with 5 bases of the junction left unmatched. Germline V gene sequence: CDR1 MNHEY, CDR2 SMNVEV (reference sequence). The CDR3 length is 14 residues. The CDR3: CASSLLAGSNEQFF. DNA for the CDR3: TGTGCCAGCAGTCTACTAGCGGGGAGTAATGAGCAGTTCTTC.

V is TRBV21-1 and J is TRBJ1-5. TRBV21-1 is noted as a pseudogene. The length of the CDR3 is 15 residues. Written as DNA, the CDR3 is TGTGCCAGCAGCAAGGCAGGGAACAGCAATCAGCCCCAGCATTTT. This encodes CASSKAGNSNQPQHF.

The table lists this clonotype with many counts. The chain employs TRBV2 and TRBJ2-5; D possibly corresponds to TRBD1 (6 bases). Trimming stripped 4 bases from V and 4 bases from J, with 13 bases between. This CDR3 is built from 14 residues. The germline V gene has CDR1 SNHLY and CDR2 FYNNEI. The CDR3 bases are TGTGCCAGCAGTGGGCCAGGGGTAGTAGAGACCCAGTACTTC. Translation: CASSGPGVVETQYF.

The chain combines TRBV7-9 with TRBJ1-1; 9 nucleotides align to TRBD1. This CDR3 spans 15 amino acids. With V trimmed by 6 bases and J by 6 bases, 11 bases remained unmatched. Looked up from germline, CDR1 is SEHNR and CDR2 is FQNEAQ (reference sequence). CDR3 in amino acids: CASRPTGGKEAEAFF. CDR3 nucleotide sequence: TGTGCCAGCAGACCAACAGGGGGCAAGGAAGCTGAAGCTTTCTTT. The variable domain in full, with the rest retrieved from reference TRBV7-9 and TRBJ1-1, is DTGVSQNPRHKITKRGQNVTFRCDPISEHNRLYWYRQTLGQGPEFLTYFQNEAQLEKSRLLSDRFSAERPKGSFSTLEIQRTEQGDSAMYLCASRPTGGKEAEAFFGQGTRLTVV.

In this sample, this clonotype turned up many times. This sequence joins TRBV29-1 and TRBJ1-5; D ambiguous. V was pared by 4 bases and J by 7 bases, with 14 bases between. Germline CDR1 and CDR2: SQVTM and ANQGSEA. This CDR3 region has 13 residues. The CDR3 bases are TGCAGCGTTGGGGCGGACCCGGGCCAGCCCCAGCATTTT. Its protein is CSVGADPGQPQHF.